This TCR beta chain was retrieved from a study of T-cell reconstitution after alpha-beta-depleted transplantation in children. Germline V lookup: CDR1 MDHEN, CDR2 SYDVKM. This CDR3 is built from 15 residues. V was shortened by 4 bases and J by 1 base, with 12 bases between the two germline ends. Preparation of the TCRbeta library used unique molecular identifiers. TCRdb independently ran MiXCR on the PCR reads; one entry per CDR3 protein. The repertoire holds about 610,000 distinct CDR3 sequences, about 10% seen once, with less than 5% in the top ten. This clonotype has ten or more counts. The source was PBMCs from the stem cell graft donor, collected from the stem cell graft. This TCR was sampled from a human donor who donated a stem cell graft to a child with acute myeloid leukemia. The chain recombines TRBV28 with TRBJ2-3; D may be TRBD2 (6 bases). CDR3 DNA: TGTGCCAGCAGTTCCGGCGCTAGCGGCACAGATACGCAGTATTTT. Protein sequence: CASSSGASGTDTQYF.